One and the same sample provided the 29 T cell receptor beta chains below, sequenced in a study of human T cells and chemical hapten exposure. Noted time point: pre-sensitization, week 0. Treatment reported: therapeutic diphenylcyclopropenone sensitization with weekly scalp DPC. TCRdb passed the RACE reads through MiXCR, listing each CDR3 protein once. The sample has over 30,000 distinct CDR3 sequences; around 7.6% are singletons. The material was whole blood, obtained in connection with sensitization to the hapten diphenylcyclopropenone (DPC). The receptors were sampled from a woman between 45 and 60 years old with alopecia areata. Some clones in this sample may be carry-over from other donors' samples.

This clonotype was picked up many times. The chain joins TRBV6-4 to TRBJ2-2; D call uncertain. The CDR3 loop spans 11 amino acids. In germline, CDR1 is MRHNA, CDR2 SNTAGT. Deletions cut 7 bases from V and 6 bases from J, with 6 bases between. CDR3 nucleotides: TGTGCCAGCAAGGGCGCCGGGGAGCTGTTTTTT. This gives the protein CASKGAGELFF.

This rearrangement joins TRBV5-1 to TRBJ2-1; TRBD2 might be the D (5 bases). Between the trimmed V and J ends, which lost 0 bases and 1 base, there was a span of 8 bases. This CDR3 has 15 residues. Germline V gives CDR1 SGHRS, CDR2 YFSETQ. CDR3 loop: CASSLALGSYNEQFF. CDR3 nucleotide sequence: TGCGCCAGCAGCTTGGCACTAGGATCCTACAATGAGCAGTTCTTC. Looking up the rest from reference TRBV5-1 and TRBJ2-1 gives the full variable domain: KAGVTQTPRYLIKTRGQQVTLSCSPISGHRSVSWYQQTPGQGLQFLFEYFSETQRNKGNFPGRFSGRQFSNSRSEMNVSTLELGDSALYLCASSLALGSYNEQFFGPGTRLTVL.

The table lists this clonotype with a few counts. The V call is TRBV12-5, the J call TRBJ2-5; maybe TRBD1 (5 bases). This CDR3 comprises 15 residues. Germline lookup yields CDR1 LGHNT and CDR2 FRNRAP. V lost 6 bases, J lost 1 base, and 15 bases lay in between. In DNA, the CDR3 is TGTGCTAGTGGCAAACAGGTCCTCTTCCAAGAGACCCAGTACTTC. Translating it yields CASGKQVLFQETQYF.

This clonotype was seen ten or more times. The V call is TRBV11-2, the J call TRBJ2-1, with 13 bases identical to TRBD2. The V and J ends lost 1 base and 7 bases, in that order; junction bases with no gene match: 4. Germline CDR1 is SGHAT and CDR2 is FQNNGV. CDR3 size: 16 residues. The CDR3, as DNA: TGTGCCAGCAGCTTAGCCACTAGCGGGAGGGGAAATGAGCAGTTCTTC. It is translated as CASSLATSGRGNEQFF.

This clonotype was seen ten or more times. J is TRBJ1-1 and V is TRBV12-3 or TRBV12-4, with 8 bases fitting TRBD1. The CDR3 has 17 amino acids. V was pared by 3 bases and J by 3 bases, with 12 bases of the junction left unmatched. DNA for the CDR3: TGTGCCAGCAGTTTGGGGCACGAACAGGGGGTAGACACTGAAGCTTTCTTT. Protein sequence: CASSLGHEQGVDTEAFF.

This rearrangement joins TRBV19 to TRBJ2-7; TRBD1 matches 7 bases. There are 14 residues in the CDR3. Germline V gives CDR1 LNHDA, CDR2 SQIVND (reference sequence). V was clipped by 5 bases and J by 0 bases; unmatched bases: 4. Written as DNA, the CDR3 is TGTGCCAGTAGTTCCCGGGACAGCTCCTACGAGCAGTACTTC. This gives the protein CASSSRDSSYEQYF.

In this sample, this clonotype turned up many times. The chain employs TRBV4-1 and TRBJ1-1, with D uncertain. Trimming took 0 bases from V and 0 from J, leaving 8 bases between them. The CDR3 sequence is 15 residues long. Germline V lookup: CDR1 MGHRA, CDR2 YSYEKL. CDR3 sequence reads: CASSQDRAVNTEAFF. The CDR3 region has the DNA TGCGCCAGCAGCCAAGATCGGGCCGTGAACACTGAAGCTTTCTTT.

This clonotype came up many times. V is TRBV7-6 and J is TRBJ2-7; no clear D. The CDR3 spans 11 residues. The V and J ends lost 4 bases and 2 bases respectively, with 3 bases between them. Per the germline V gene, CDR1 is SGHVS and CDR2 is FNYEAQ. DNA of the CDR3: TGTGCCAGCAGCTCTACCTACGAGCAGTACTTC. Translated: CASSSTYEQYF.

The chain employs TRBV9 and TRBJ2-2; 7 bases are a match to TRBD1. V dropped 4 bases and J dropped 7; count of bases not matched to a gene: 7. Germline CDR1 is SGDLS and CDR2 is YYNGEE. The CDR3 sequence is 14 residues long. The DNA for the CDR3 is TGTGCCAGCAGCTTAACCGGGACAGTCGGGGAGCTGTTTTTT. Its translation is CASSLTGTVGELFF.

This clonotype has ten or more counts. The chain recombines TRBV11-2 with TRBJ2-1; 15 nucleotides align to TRBD2. The CDR3 is made up of 16 amino acids. Germline values: CDR1 SGHAT, CDR2 FQNNGV. V trimming: 5 bases; J trimming: 5 bases; junction bases outside the gene matches: 4. The CDR3 sequence: CASSVGLAGGNNEQFF. CDR3 sequence (DNA): TGTGCCAGCAGCGTGGGACTAGCGGGAGGCAACAATGAGCAGTTCTTC.

This clonotype was counted many times. The gene calls are TRBV29-1 and TRBJ2-7; TRBD1 aligns across 10 bases. The CDR3 sequence is 13 residues long. Unmatched junction bases numbered 7, after V lost 6 bases and J lost 5 bases. Per germline, CDR1 SQVTM and CDR2 ANQGSEA. The CDR3 nucleotides read TGCAGCGTAGGACAGGGGGGGTTGAACGAGCAGTACTTC. Translation gives CSVGQGGLNEQYF.

This clonotype was detected a few times. The genes are TRBV4-1 and TRBJ2-1, with D possibly called TRBD1 or TRBD2 (6 bases each). Germline assignment: CDR1 MGHRA and CDR2 YSYEKL. V gave up 1 base and J gave up 0 bases, with 10 bases separating them. The CDR3 length is 16 residues. The CDR3 spells CASSQGTGASYNEQFF. The CDR3 coding sequence is TGCGCCAGCAGCCAAGGTACGGGGGCCTCCTACAATGAGCAGTTCTTC.

This clonotype was counted many times. The chain is built from TRBV20-1 and TRBJ2-7; D ambiguous. Germline CDR1 and CDR2: DFQATT and SNEGSKA (reference sequence). This CDR3 spans 10 amino acids. V dropped 3 bases and J dropped 7 bases, with 7 bases sitting between them. Here the CDR3 reads CSARAVEQYF. In nucleotides, the CDR3 is TGCAGTGCTAGGGCGGTGGAGCAGTACTTC.

This clonotype was observed a few times. J is TRBJ1-2 and V is TRBV2; 8 bases are shared with TRBD1. The V and J ends lost 7 bases and 7 bases, in that order; junction bases with no gene match: 11. This CDR3 region has 14 residues. CDR1 and CDR2 (germline): SNHLY, FYNNEI. The CDR3, as DNA: TGTGCCAGCAATCCTTCAAGACAGGGGACTGGCTACACCTTC. Translated, it gives CASNPSRQGTGYTF.

This clonotype was observed many times. The CDR3 DNA reads TGTGCCAGCAGTTTAGCCCTAGCGGGAGGAGGTAATGAGCAGTTCTTC. As protein: CASSLALAGGGNEQFF. This sequence joins TRBV12-3 or TRBV12-4 and TRBJ2-1; 11 nucleotides line up with TRBD2. With 0 bases clipped from V and 7 bases from J, the junction kept 5 bases outside the gene matches. The CDR3 is 16 amino acids.

Many counts were recorded for this clonotype. The gene calls are TRBV5-5 and TRBJ2-3; 9 nucleotides agree with TRBD2. Germline assignment: CDR1 SGHKS and CDR2 YYEKEE (reference sequence). This CDR3 has 15 residues. Losses at the gene ends were 0 bases for V and 4 bases for J; bases not matched to a gene: 3. Here the CDR3 DNA reads TGTGCCAGCAGCTTGGAGGGACTAGCTGCAGATACGCAGTATTTT. It yields the protein CASSLEGLAADTQYF. Combining the CDR3 with reference TRBV5-5 and TRBJ2-3 gives the whole variable domain DAGVTQSPTHLIKTRGQQVTLRCSPISGHKSVSWYQQVLGQGPQFIFQYYEKEERGRGNFPDRFSARQFPNYSSELNVNALLLGDSALYLCASSLEGLAADTQYFGPGTRLTVL.

This clonotype was found many times. This chain joins TRBV10-3 and TRBJ2-7, with D possibly TRBD2 on 6 matching bases. The CDR3 spans 14 residues. Trimming stripped 6 bases from V and 3 bases from J, with 15 bases between. Germline-derived CDR1 and CDR2 are ENHRY and SYGVKD. The CDR3 here is CAISGTDKIYEQYF. CDR3 DNA sequence: TGTGCCATCAGCGGGACTGATAAAATCTACGAGCAGTACTTC.

The table lists this clonotype with many counts. The chain uses TRBV18 and TRBJ1-5; TRBD1 aligns across 7 bases. CDR1 KGHSH and CDR2 LQKENI come from the germline V gene. Trimming cost V 0 bases and J 6 bases; bases outside gene matches: 8. This CDR3 region has 16 residues. CDR3: CASSPPLQGVSQPQHF. The CDR3 nucleotides read TGTGCCAGCTCACCACCGTTGCAGGGGGTGAGTCAGCCCCAGCATTTT.

This clonotype was seen many times. The chain uses TRBV28 and TRBJ2-3; D unresolved. Germline-derived CDR1 and CDR2 are MDHEN and SYDVKM. The CDR3 is 11 amino acids. Deletions cut 6 bases from V and 3 bases from J, with 4 bases between. CDR3 amino acids: CASSWTDTQYF. For the CDR3, the DNA is TGTGCCAGCAGCTGGACAGATACGCAGTATTTT.

This clonotype showed up many times. The chain uses TRBV29-1 and TRBJ2-3, with D tentatively TRBD1 or TRBD2 (5 bases each). CDR3 length: 15 amino acids. V dropped 4 bases and J dropped 0 bases, with 14 bases sitting between them. The V gene's germline CDR1 is SQVTM and CDR2 ANQGSEA. In DNA, the CDR3 is TGCAGCGTTGTAGGTGGGACCGGGAGCACAGATACGCAGTATTTT. Translation: CSVVGGTGSTDTQYF.

This clonotype showed up many times. The V gene is TRBV10-3, the J gene TRBJ2-1; 8 bases are a match to TRBD2. The V gene's germline CDR1 is ENHRY and CDR2 SYGVKD. V was pared by 5 bases and J by 5 bases, with 8 bases of the junction left unmatched. The CDR3 runs 15 residues. CDR3 coding DNA: TGTGCCATCAGTCTGAAAGCGGGAGTTGACAATGAGCAGTTCTTC. Protein product: CAISLKAGVDNEQFF.

This clonotype was counted ten times or more. The chain carries TRBV12-3 or TRBV12-4 and TRBJ2-1; possible D gene TRBD2, 6 bases. Trimming cost V 6 bases and J 7 bases, with 13 bases left between them. There are 13 residues in the CDR3. The CDR3: CASRSGLRNEQFF. Here the CDR3 DNA reads TGTGCCAGCAGGTCGGGACTCCGGAATGAGCAGTTCTTC.

The chain carries TRBV20-1 and TRBJ1-2; no firm D call. Germline V gives CDR1 DFQATT, CDR2 SNEGSKA (reference sequence). V lost 3 bases, J lost 1 base, and 6 bases lay in between. The CDR3 covers 12 residues. The DNA for the CDR3 is TGCAGTGCTAGTTGGAGTAACTATGGCTACACCTTC. Residues: CSASWSNYGYTF.

This clonotype was seen at least ten times. The J gene is TRBJ2-7, the V gene TRBV7-9; 7 bases are a match to TRBD1. This CDR3 is built from 16 residues. Germline values: CDR1 SEHNR, CDR2 FQNEAQ (reference sequence). Unmatched junction bases numbered 12, after V lost 4 bases and J lost 3 bases. The CDR3 sequence: CASSSPSRGGVYEQYF. The CDR3 DNA reads TGTGCCAGCAGCTCGCCTTCGAGAGGGGGCGTCTACGAGCAGTACTTC.

The chain joins TRBV7-8 to TRBJ2-1; 11 nucleotides match TRBD2. The CDR3 has 16 residues. Germline V gene lookup returns CDR1 SGHVS and CDR2 FQNEAQ. Trimming took 5 bases from V and 6 from J; bases not matched to a gene: 9. This chain's CDR3 is CASSPTLAGERNEQFF. In DNA, the CDR3 is TGTGCCAGCAGCCCAACACTAGCGGGAGAACGCAATGAGCAGTTCTTC.

The chain uses TRBV15 and TRBJ2-7; no reliable D call. From germline, CDR1 is LNHNV and CDR2 YYDKDF (reference sequence). This CDR3 comprises 15 residues. V was clipped by 0 bases and J by 0 bases, with 9 bases between them. The CDR3 reads CATSRERLNSYEQYF. The CDR3 coding sequence is TGTGCCACCAGCAGAGAACGGTTAAACTCCTACGAGCAGTACTTC.

This clonotype was recorded at least ten times. V is TRBV19 and J is TRBJ2-1; D gene unclear. CDR3 length: 16 residues. Germline CDR1 LNHDA, CDR2 SQIVND (reference sequence). Trimming pared 9 bases from V and 0 bases from J, leaving 18 bases between. For the CDR3, the DNA is TGTGCCAGCTCCATAAGATTGCGGAACTCCTACAATGAGCAGTTCTTC. It translates to CASSIRLRNSYNEQFF.

This clonotype showed up many times. V is TRBV28 and J is TRBJ2-7; D unclear. The CDR3 is 14 residues long. Trimming removed 4 bases from V and 4 bases from J, with 14 bases in between. The V gene's germline CDR1 is MDHEN and CDR2 SYDVKM. The CDR3 loop reads CASSSPGHNYEQYF. The DNA of the CDR3 is TGTGCCAGCAGTTCGCCGGGCCACAATTACGAGCAGTACTTC.

The table lists this clonotype with many counts. This chain links TRBV7-2 with TRBJ2-7; maybe TRBD1 (5 bases). V lost 1 base, J lost 5 bases, and 18 bases lay in between. CDR3 length equals 16 residues. Germline V gene sequence: CDR1 SGHTA, CDR2 FQGNSA. CDR3 in amino acids: CASSLGYRSSADEQYF. The CDR3 DNA reads TGTGCCAGCAGCTTAGGTTACAGGTCATCGGCTGACGAGCAGTACTTC. The complete variable domain, with remaining parts taken from reference TRBV7-2 and TRBJ2-7, reads GAGVSQSPSNKVTEKGKDVELRCDPISGHTALYWYRQSLGQGLEFLIYFQGNSAPDKSGLPSDRFSAERTGGSVSTLTIQRTQQEDSAVYLCASSLGYRSSADEQYFGPGTRLTVT.